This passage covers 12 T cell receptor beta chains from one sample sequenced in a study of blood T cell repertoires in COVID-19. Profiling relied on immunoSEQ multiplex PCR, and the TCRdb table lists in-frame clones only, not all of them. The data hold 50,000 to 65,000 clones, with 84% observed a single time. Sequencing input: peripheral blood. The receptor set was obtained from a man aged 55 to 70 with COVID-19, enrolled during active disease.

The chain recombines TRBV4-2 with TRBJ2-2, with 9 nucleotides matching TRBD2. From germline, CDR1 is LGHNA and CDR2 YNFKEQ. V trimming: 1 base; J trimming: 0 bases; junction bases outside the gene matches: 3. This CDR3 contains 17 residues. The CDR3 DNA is TGTGCCAGCAGCCAAGTCGCTAGCGGGGCGAACACCGGGGAGCTGTTTTTT. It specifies CASSQVASGANTGELFF.

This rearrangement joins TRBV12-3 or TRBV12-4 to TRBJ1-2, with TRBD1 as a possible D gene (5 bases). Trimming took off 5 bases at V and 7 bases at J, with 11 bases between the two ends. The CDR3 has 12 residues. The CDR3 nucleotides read TGTGCCAGCAGTCCAAGACAGTCTGGCTACACCTTC. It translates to CASSPRQSGYTF.

The CDR3 coding sequence is TGTGCCAGTAGTATTTATGAGGGGGCCGTGAACACTGAAGCTTTCTTT. The encoded protein is CASSIYEGAVNTEAFF. The V and J genes are TRBV19 and TRBJ1-1; 7 bases align to TRBD1. J was trimmed by 0 bases and V by 3 bases; bases with no gene match: 7. CDR1 and CDR2 from the germline V gene are LNHDA and SQIVND (reference sequence). The CDR3 sequence is 16 residues long.

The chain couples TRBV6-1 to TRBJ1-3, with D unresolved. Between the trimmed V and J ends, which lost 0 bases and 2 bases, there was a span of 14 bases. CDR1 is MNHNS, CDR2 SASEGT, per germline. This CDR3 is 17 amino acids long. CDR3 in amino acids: CASSEALPGFAGNTIYF. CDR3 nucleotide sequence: TGTGCCAGCAGTGAAGCGCTTCCAGGTTTTGCTGGAAACACCATATATTTT.

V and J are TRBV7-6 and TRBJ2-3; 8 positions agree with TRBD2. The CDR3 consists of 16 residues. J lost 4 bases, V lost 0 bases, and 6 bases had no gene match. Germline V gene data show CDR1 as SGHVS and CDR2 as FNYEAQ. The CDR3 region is CASSLAAGARADTQYF. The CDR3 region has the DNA TGTGCCAGCAGCTTAGCAGCGGGGGCGCGCGCAGATACGCAGTATTTT.

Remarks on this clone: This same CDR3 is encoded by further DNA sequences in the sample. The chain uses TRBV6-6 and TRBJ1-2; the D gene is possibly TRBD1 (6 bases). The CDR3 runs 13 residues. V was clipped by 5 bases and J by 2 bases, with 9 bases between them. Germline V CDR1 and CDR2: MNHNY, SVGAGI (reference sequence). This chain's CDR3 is CASSRDINYGYTF. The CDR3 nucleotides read TGTGCCAGCAGTCGGGACATCAACTATGGCTACACCTTC.

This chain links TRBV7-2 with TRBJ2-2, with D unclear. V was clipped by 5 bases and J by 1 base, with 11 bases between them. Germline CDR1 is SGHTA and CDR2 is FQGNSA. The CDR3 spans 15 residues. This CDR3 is CASSDSRRNTGELFF. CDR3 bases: TGTGCCAGCAGCGACTCTAGACGGAACACCGGGGAGCTGTTTTTT.

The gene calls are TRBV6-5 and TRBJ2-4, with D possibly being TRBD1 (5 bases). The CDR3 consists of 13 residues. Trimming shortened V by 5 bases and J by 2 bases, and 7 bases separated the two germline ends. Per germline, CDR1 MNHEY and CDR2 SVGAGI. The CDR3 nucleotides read TGTGCCAGCAGTACAGGTTCCAAAAACATTCAGTACTTC. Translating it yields CASSTGSKNIQYF.

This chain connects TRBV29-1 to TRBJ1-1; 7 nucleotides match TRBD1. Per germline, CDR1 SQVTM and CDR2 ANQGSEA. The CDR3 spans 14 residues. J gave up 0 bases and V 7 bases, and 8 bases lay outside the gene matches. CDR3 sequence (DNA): TGCAGCGGATCACGACAGGGAGTGAACACTGAAGCTTTCTTT. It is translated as CSGSRQGVNTEAFF.

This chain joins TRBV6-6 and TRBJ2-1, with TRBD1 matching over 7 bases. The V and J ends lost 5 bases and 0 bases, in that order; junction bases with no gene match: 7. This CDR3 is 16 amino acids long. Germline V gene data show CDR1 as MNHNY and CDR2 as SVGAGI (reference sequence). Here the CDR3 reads CASSRQGRSSYNEQFF. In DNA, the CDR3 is TGTGCCAGCAGTCGACAGGGCCGGAGCTCCTACAATGAGCAGTTCTTC.

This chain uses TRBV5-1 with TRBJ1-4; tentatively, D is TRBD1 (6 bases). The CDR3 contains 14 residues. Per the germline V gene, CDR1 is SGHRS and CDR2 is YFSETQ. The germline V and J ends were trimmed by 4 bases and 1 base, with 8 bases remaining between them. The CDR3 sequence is CASSLQGTNEKLFF. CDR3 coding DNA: TGCGCCAGCAGCCTACAGGGAACTAATGAAAAACTGTTTTTT.

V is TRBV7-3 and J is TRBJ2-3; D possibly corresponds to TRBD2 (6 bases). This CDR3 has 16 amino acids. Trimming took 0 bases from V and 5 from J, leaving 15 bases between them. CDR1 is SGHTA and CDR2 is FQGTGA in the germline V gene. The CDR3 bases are TGTGCCAGCAGCTTAACGGGCGGGACCATGGGAGATACGCAGTATTTT. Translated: CASSLTGGTMGDTQYF.